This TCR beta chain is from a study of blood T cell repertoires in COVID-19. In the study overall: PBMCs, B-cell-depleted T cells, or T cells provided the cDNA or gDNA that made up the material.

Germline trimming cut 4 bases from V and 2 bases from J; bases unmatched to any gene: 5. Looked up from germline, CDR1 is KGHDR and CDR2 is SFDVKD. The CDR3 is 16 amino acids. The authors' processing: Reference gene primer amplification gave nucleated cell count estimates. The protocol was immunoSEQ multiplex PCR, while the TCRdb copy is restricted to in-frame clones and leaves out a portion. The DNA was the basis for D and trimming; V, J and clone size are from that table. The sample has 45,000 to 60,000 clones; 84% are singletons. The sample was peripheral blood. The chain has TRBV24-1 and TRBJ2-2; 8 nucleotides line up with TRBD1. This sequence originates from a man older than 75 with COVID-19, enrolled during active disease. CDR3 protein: CATSDRTGPNTGELFF. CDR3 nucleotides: TGTGCCACCAGTGACCGGACAGGGCCCAACACCGGGGAGCTGTTTTTT.